This TCR beta chain came from a study of cytomegalovirus exposure and HLA in healthy donors. The overall study: The 120 validation repertoires and the roughly 680 first-cohort repertoires shared a platform, a later analysis reported.

As concerns this clone: Its antigen is unidentified.

Broader study findings: The classifier reportedly diagnosed cytomegalovirus status with high specificity and sensitivity. In vitro work confirmed that a few CMV-associated chains recognize CMV antigens. TCR beta chains numbering some 160 were designated cytomegalovirus-associated.

The junction had 3 bases not matched to a gene; V was cut back by 4 bases and J by 4 bases. The CDR3 consists of 15 residues. Germline CDR1 MNHNS, CDR2 SASEGT. TCRdb's table, derived via immunoSEQ multiplex PCR, lists solely in-frame clones and lacks some. The sample has around 180,000 clones; 84% are singletons. The sequence was collected from a young man in good health and CMV-seropositive. Sequenced input: PBMCs. This chain connects TRBV6-1 to TRBJ2-6; 8 nucleotides agree with TRBD2. CDR3 sequence reads: CASSGLASGANVLTF. For the CDR3, the DNA is TGTGCCAGCAGTGGACTAGCGTCAGGGGCCAACGTCCTGACTTTC.